Given below is one TCR beta chain in context. The length of the CDR3 is 14 residues. V was clipped by 2 bases and J by 4 bases, with 10 bases between them. CDR1 is MNHEY and CDR2 is SVGAGI in the germline V gene. The cohort comprised adults aged about 18 to 100 years residing in 20 to 30 US areas. Cohort 3 donors counted as recovered after two negative PCRs, clearance, or resolved symptoms. These data come from a study of blood T cell repertoires in COVID-19. Across the study: Whether acute or convalescent, the COVID-19 samples came from the United States, Italy and Spain.

Authors' data handling: How many nucleated cells were present was estimated from reference gene primer amplification. Sequenced by immunoSEQ multiplex PCR; TCRdb stores in-frame clones only, minus some. V, J and clone size were drawn from that table, and D and trimming were deduced from the DNA. The data show roughly 170,000 clones, with about 84% seen just once and approximately 12% held by the top ten. This rearrangement joins TRBV6-5 to TRBJ2-3, with TRBD2 as a possible D gene (5 bases). Material for sequencing was PBMCs or T cells enriched from blood (not recorded which). The TCR sequence derives from a man between 45 and 60 years old who had recovered from COVID-19. CDR3 nucleotide sequence: TGTGCCAGCAGTTACAGGGAAGCGGCAGATACGCAGTATTTT. Its translation is CASSYREAADTQYF.